This is a list of T cell receptor beta chains from one sample in a study of prognosis after radiotherapy for stage I lung cancer. MiXCR, applied by TCRdb to the multiplex PCR reads, yields one record per CDR3 protein. This table holds over 45,000 distinct CDR3 sequences, about a quarter found once. The source material was PBMCs, sampled before or after stereotactic body radiation therapy (not recorded which). The receptors derive from a donor over 45 with non-small cell lung cancer. Each CDR3 is given with its conserved first and last residue. A D gene is named only where the DNA matches it firmly. Clone size, where shown, is once, few, many, or a class for clones that have expanded.

V	size	D	J	CDR3	DNA
TRBV20-1	many	NA	TRBJ2-3	CSVKRQGTDTQYF	TGCAGTGTCAAACGGCAGGGCACAGATACGCAGTATTTT
TRBV5-4	few	NA	TRBJ1-4	CASSPGGGGNEKLFF	TGTGCCAGCAGCCCCGGTGGGGGGGGAAATGAAAAACTGTTTTTT
TRBV30	many	TRBD1	TRBJ1-5	CAWTKPDRGNQPQHF	TGTGCCTGGACCAAGCCCGACAGGGGAAATCAGCCCCAGCATTTT
TRBV5-1	many	TRBD1	TRBJ1-4	CASSTGQGLNEKLFF	TGCGCCAGCAGCACCGGACAGGGCCTTAATGAAAAACTGTTTTTT
TRBV9	many	TRBD2	TRBJ2-3	CASSPRTSGGADTQYF	TGTGCCAGCAGCCCGCGGACTAGCGGGGGGGCAGATACGCAGTATTTT
TRBV6-2/TRBV6-3	many	TRBD1	TRBJ1-4	CASKEVGQGEKLFF	TGTGCCAGCAAGGAGGTCGGACAGGGGGAAAAACTGTTTTTT
TRBV3-1	many	TRBD1	TRBJ2-1	CASSRQGFNEQFF	TGTGCCAGCAGTCGACAGGGTTTCAATGAGCAGTTCTTC
TRBV5-1	few	TRBD1	TRBJ2-5	CASWTGQSSETLYF	TGCGCCAGTTGGACAGGACAGAGCTCAGAGACCCTGTACTTC
TRBV30	once	TRBD1	TRBJ2-3	CAWSVGQRQGGGDTQYF	TGTGCCTGGAGTGTTGGTCAACGACAGGGGGGGGGAGATACGCAGTATTTT
TRBV20-1	many	NA	TRBJ2-7	CSARDLEAGKGYEQYF	TGCAGTGCTAGAGATCTCGAAGCAGGGAAGGGTTACGAGCAGTACTTC
TRBV5-1	NA	NA	TRBJ2-5	CASSLIPAGGPYQETQYF	TGCGCCAGCAGCTTGATCCCAGCAGGGGGGCCGTACCAAGAGACCCAGTACTTC
TRBV12-3/TRBV12-4	many	TRBD1	TRBJ2-1	CASSPRQGVDEQFF	TGTGCCAGCAGCCCGAGACAGGGAGTAGATGAGCAGTTCTTC
TRBV18	many	TRBD1	TRBJ1-1	CASSPGARGGTEAFF	TGTGCCAGCTCGCCTGGAGCCAGGGGGGGCACTGAAGCTTTCTTT
TRBV28	many	TRBD1	TRBJ2-7	CASSSYDRGFSYEQYF	TGTGCCAGCAGTTCCTACGACAGGGGCTTCTCCTACGAGCAGTACTTC
TRBV12-3/TRBV12-4	many	TRBD1	TRBJ1-1	CASSLTGGMNTEAFF	TGTGCCAGCAGTTTGACAGGGGGCATGAACACTGAAGCTTTCTTT
TRBV7-2	NA	NA	TRBJ2-2	CASSLLWGANTGELFF	TGTGCCAGCAGCTTATTGTGGGGGGCCAACACCGGGGAGCTGTTTTTT
TRBV7-2	many	TRBD2	TRBJ2-3	CASSSLGRADTQYF	TGTGCCAGCAGCTCCTTGGGGAGGGCAGATACGCAGTATTTT